This TCR beta chain comes out of a study of OX40 agonist ivuxolimab in advanced cancers. Study-wide results and caveats: CD8+ T cells averaged more expanded clones than CD4+. Among the lowest levels of clonal expansion were found in partial responders at 0.1-3.0 mg/kg. CD4+ and CD8+ blood T cells expanded clonally by week 6 at 0.1 to 3.0 mg/kg.

The assay was immunoSEQ multiplex PCR, and TCRdb's table has in-frame clones only and misses some. This table holds roughly 80,000 clones, about 86% found once. The V and J ends lost 3 bases and 2 bases, in that order; junction bases with no gene match: 2. The CDR3 has 14 amino acids. Germline V gene sequence: CDR1 KGHSH, CDR2 LQKENI. Concerning this clone: Its antigen is as yet unknown.

At baseline, cycle 4 day 1, and cycle 7 day 1, blood was sampled. The rearrangement joins TRBV18 to TRBJ1-1; TRBD1 agrees at 8 bases. The material sequenced was CD4+ or CD8+ T cells sorted from blood, taken in a trial of the OX40 agonist ivuxolimab. This receptor was taken from an adult with an advanced solid tumor such as melanoma, head and neck, liver or kidney cancer. CDR3 sequence (DNA): TGTGCCAGCTCACCCGGACAGGGTAACACTGAAGCTTTCTTT. This encodes CASSPGQGNTEAFF.